The rows below give T cell receptor beta chains drawn from one sample of a study of response to subunit inactivated influenza vaccine. TCRdb re-called the RT-PCR reads through MiXCR, storing one row per CDR3 protein. The data contain 650,000 to 850,000 distinct CDR3 sequences, approximately 14% of them seen just once; the ten biggest clones take up less than 9%. This material consisted of PBMCs from blood, taken around 15 days before vaccination. These receptors were obtained from a man aged 45-65 years who received an inactivated influenza vaccine. Each CDR3 is given with its conserved first and last residue. A D gene is named only where the DNA matches it firmly. The size field is filled for only some rows; it gives once, few, many or a size class.

clone size	V gene	D gene	J gene	CDR3 protein	CDR3 DNA
-	TRBV5-6	-	TRBJ1-3	CASSWGTLSGNTIYF	TGTGCCAGCAGCTGGGGGACGTTGTCTGGAAACACCATATATTTT
-	TRBV19	-	TRBJ2-2	CASIEQGRTGELFF	TGTGCCAGTATAGAACAGGGACGGACCGGGGAGCTGTTTTTT
-	TRBV10-3	-	TRBJ2-3	CAISDRRDSTDTQYF	TGTGCCATCAGTGATAGGCGGGATAGCACAGATACGCAGTATTTT
few	TRBV4-1	-	TRBJ2-1	CASSQDGGGRFLTYNEQFF	TGCGCCAGCAGCCAAGATGGAGGGGGCCGCTTTCTAACCTACAATGAGCAGTTCTTC
few	TRBV28	-	TRBJ2-5	CASSTGPASETQYF	TGTGCCAGCAGTACAGGGCCGGCATCAGAGACCCAGTACTTC
many	TRBV29-1	TRBD1	TRBJ2-1	CSADREWDEQFF	TGCAGCGCAGACAGGGAGTGGGATGAGCAGTTCTTC
-	TRBV15	TRBD2	TRBJ2-1	CATSRDPAGYNEQFF	TGTGCCACCAGCAGAGACCCAGCGGGATACAATGAGCAGTTCTTC
few	TRBV7-2	TRBD2	TRBJ2-3	CASSLRLAGSDTQYF	TGTGCCAGCAGCTTAAGACTAGCGGGGTCAGATACGCAGTATTTT
many	TRBV30	-	TRBJ2-1	CAWSKTRRQFF	TGTGCCTGGAGTAAGACTAGAAGGCAGTTCTTC
few	TRBV20-1	-	TRBJ2-3	CSATDATDTQYF	TGCAGTGCTACAGATGCCACAGATACGCAGTATTTT
few	TRBV12-3/TRBV12-4	TRBD1	TRBJ2-3	CASSFRWGQGIRNTQYF	TGTGCCAGCAGTTTTAGGTGGGGACAGGGCATCCGGAATACGCAGTATTTT
-	TRBV4-1	TRBD1	TRBJ1-2	CASSQWQGDRNGYTF	TGCGCCAGCAGCCAATGGCAGGGGGACAGGAATGGCTACACCTTC
few	TRBV6-2/TRBV6-3	TRBD2	TRBJ2-5	CASSNGRAETQYF	TGTGCCAGCAGTAACGGGAGGGCAGAGACCCAGTACTTC
few	TRBV20-1	TRBD1	TRBJ2-5	CSARGDRVAYVTQYF	TGCAGTGCTAGAGGAGACAGGGTGGCGTATGTGACCCAGTACTTC